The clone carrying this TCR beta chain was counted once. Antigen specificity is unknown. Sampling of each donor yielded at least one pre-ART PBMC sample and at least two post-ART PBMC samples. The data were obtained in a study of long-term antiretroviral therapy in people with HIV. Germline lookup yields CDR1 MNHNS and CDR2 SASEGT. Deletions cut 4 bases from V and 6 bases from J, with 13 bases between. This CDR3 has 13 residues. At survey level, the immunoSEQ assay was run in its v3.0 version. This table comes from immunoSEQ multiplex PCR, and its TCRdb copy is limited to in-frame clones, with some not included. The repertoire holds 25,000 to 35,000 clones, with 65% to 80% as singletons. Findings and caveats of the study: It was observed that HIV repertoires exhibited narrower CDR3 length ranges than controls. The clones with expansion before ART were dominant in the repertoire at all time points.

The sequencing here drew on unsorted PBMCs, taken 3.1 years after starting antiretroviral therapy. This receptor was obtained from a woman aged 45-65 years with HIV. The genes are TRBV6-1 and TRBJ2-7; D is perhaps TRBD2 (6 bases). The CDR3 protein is CASSATSSGEQYV. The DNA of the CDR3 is TGTGCCAGCAGTGCGACTAGTAGTGGCGAGCAGTACGTC.